This T cell receptor beta chain was captured by sequencing in a study of blood T cell repertoires in COVID-19. Methods used by the authors: Amplification of reference gene primers provided the estimated nucleated cell counts. Measured with immunoSEQ multiplex PCR; TCRdb has only the in-frame clones, and not every one. V, J and clone size derive from that table, while D and trimming were established from the DNA sequence. This sample has about 110,000 clones, with about 93% found just once. This CDR3 spans 15 amino acids. V shed 2 bases and J 13 bases; nucleotides not matched to a gene: 13. Germline V gene sequence: CDR1 SGHDN, CDR2 FVKESK.

The chain is built from TRBV14 and TRBJ1-4, with TRBD1 identical over 7 bases. Sequencing was carried out using peripheral blood. This clonotype was sampled from a woman younger than 45 with acute or convalescent COVID-19. CDR3 bases: TGTGCCAGCAGCCAATTTGGCCAGGGGGAACGCGGACTGTTTTTT. This translates into CASSQFGQGERGLFF.